The entry below gives a single T cell receptor beta chain sequence along with its context. Its specificity is unknown. V was cut by 4 bases and J by 0 bases, with 9 bases left in between. This CDR3 comprises 14 residues. Germline V gives CDR1 SGHRS, CDR2 YFSETQ. All patients experienced relapse after autologous stem cell transplantation, and brentuximab vedotin exposure was variable. This entry belongs to a study of PD-1 blockade in classical Hodgkin lymphoma. Study-level points and caveats: Compared with baseline, CD4+ but not CD8+ TCR diversity had risen significantly by C4D1.

Clones were read by immunoSEQ multiplex PCR, and TCRdb kept only the in-frame ones, dropping some. The sample records under 100,000 clones, about 93% being singletons. Specimen: peripheral blood mononuclear cells (PBMCs), collected before the second cycle of nivolumab. The chain links TRBV5-1 to TRBJ2-3; perhaps TRBD1 as D (5 bases). This sequence was found in a human donor with classical Hodgkin lymphoma. The CDR3 DNA is TGCGCCAGCAGCAGGGGCCCTAGCACAGATACGCAGTATTTT. Amino acid sequence: CASSRGPSTDTQYF.